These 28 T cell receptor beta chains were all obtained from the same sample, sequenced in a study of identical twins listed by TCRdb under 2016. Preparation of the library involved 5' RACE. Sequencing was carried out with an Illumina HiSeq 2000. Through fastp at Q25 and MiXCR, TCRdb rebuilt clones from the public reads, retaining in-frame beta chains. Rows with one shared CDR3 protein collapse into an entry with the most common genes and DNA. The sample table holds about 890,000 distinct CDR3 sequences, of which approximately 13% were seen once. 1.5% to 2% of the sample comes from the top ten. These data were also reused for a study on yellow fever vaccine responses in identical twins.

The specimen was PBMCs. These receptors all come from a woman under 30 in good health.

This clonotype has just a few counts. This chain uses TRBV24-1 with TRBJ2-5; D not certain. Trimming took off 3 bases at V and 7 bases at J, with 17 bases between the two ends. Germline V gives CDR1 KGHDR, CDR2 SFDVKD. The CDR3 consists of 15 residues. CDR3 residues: CATSDGREAVGTQYF. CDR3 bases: TGTGCCACCAGTGATGGCAGAGAGGCGGTGGGGACCCAGTACTTC.

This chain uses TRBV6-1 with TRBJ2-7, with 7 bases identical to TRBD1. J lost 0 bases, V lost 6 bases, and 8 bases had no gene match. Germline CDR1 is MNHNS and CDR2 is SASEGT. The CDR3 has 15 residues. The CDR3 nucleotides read TGTGCCAGCAGGGCAGGGGGAGCGTCCTCCTACGAGCAGTACGTC. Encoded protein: CASRAGGASSYEQYV.

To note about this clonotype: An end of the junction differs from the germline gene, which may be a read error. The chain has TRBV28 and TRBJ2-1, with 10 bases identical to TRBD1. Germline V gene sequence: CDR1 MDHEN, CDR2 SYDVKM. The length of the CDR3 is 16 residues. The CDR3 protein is CASSSAGTGVGDEHFF. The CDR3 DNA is TGTGCCAGCAGTTCAGCCGGGACAGGGGTGGGGGATGAGCACTTCTTC.

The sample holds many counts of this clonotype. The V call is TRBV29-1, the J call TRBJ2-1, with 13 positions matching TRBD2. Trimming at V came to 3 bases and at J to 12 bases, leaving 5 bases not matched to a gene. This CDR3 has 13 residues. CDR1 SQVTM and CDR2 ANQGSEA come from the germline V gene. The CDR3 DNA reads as TGCAGCGTTGAGGGACTAGCGGGACAGGGGCAGTTCTTC. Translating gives CSVEGLAGQGQFF.

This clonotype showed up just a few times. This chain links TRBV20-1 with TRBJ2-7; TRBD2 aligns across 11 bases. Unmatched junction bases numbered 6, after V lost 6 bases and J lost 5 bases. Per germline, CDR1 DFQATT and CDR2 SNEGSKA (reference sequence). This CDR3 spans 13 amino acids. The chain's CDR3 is CSAHSGRANEQYF. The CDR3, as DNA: TGCAGTGCCCATAGCGGGAGGGCCAACGAGCAGTACTTC.

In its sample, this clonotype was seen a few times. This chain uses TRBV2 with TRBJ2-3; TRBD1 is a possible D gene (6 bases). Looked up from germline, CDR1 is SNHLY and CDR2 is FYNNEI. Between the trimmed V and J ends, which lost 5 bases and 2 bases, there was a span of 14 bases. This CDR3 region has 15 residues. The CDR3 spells CASSQGSGPTDTQYF. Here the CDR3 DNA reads TGTGCCAGCAGTCAGGGGAGCGGCCCCACAGATACGCAGTATTTT.

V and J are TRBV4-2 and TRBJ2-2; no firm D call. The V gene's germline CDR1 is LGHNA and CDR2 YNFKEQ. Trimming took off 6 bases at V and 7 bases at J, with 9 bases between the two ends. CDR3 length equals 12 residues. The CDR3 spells CASRLNGGELFF. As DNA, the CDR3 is TGTGCCAGCAGACTCAATGGCGGGGAGCTGTTTTTT.

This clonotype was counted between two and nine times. The CDR3 bases are TGTGCCAGCACCCAGGGGGCGGGAGGTCACGGAGAGCAGTTCTTC. As protein: CASTQGAGGHGEQFF. The chain joins TRBV12-3 or TRBV12-4 to TRBJ2-1; either TRBD1 or TRBD2 may supply D (8 bases each). Trimming cost V 7 bases and J 10 bases, with 23 bases left between them. The CDR3 runs to 15 residues.

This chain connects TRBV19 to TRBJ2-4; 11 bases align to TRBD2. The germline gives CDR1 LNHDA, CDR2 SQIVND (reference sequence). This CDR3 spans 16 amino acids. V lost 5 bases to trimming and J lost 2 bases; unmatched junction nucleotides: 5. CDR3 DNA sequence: TGTGCCAGTAGTGTCCTAGCGGGGGGATCCAAAAACATTCAGTACTTC. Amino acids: CASSVLAGGSKNIQYF.

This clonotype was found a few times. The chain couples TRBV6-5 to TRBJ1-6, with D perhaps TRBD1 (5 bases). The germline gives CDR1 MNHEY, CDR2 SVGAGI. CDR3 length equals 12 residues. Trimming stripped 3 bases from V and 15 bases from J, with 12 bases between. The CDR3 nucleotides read TGTGCCAGCAGTTATTGGGGCGACGGCCTCCACTTT. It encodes CASSYWGDGLHF.

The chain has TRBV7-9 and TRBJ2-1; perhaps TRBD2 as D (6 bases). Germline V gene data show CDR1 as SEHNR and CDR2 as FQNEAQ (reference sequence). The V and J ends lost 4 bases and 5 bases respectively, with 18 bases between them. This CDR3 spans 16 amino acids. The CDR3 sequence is CASSSLMLADHNEQFF. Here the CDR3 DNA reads TGTGCCAGCAGCTCCCTGATGTTAGCGGACCACAATGAGCAGTTCTTC.

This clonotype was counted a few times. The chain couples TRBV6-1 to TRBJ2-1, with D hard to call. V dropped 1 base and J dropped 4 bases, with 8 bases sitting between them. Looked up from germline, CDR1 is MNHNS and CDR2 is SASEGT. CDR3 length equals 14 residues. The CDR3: CASSEVQEYNEQFF. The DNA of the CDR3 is TGTGCCAGCAGTGAAGTTCAGGAGTACAATGAGCAGTTCTTC.

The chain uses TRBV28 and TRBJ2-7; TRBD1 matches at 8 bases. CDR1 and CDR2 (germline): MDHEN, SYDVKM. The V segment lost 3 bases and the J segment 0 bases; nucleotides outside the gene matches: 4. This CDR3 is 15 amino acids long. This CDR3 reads CASSLDRESSYEQYV. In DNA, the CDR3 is TGTGCCAGCAGTTTGGACAGGGAGAGCTCCTACGAGCAGTACGTC.

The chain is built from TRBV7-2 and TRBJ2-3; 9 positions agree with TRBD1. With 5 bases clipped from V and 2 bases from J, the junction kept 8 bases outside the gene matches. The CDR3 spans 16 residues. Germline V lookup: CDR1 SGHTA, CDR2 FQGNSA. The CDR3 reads CASSLGTGSATDTQYF. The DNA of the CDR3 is TGTGCCAGCAGCCTAGGGACAGGGTCGGCCACAGATACGCAGTATTTT.

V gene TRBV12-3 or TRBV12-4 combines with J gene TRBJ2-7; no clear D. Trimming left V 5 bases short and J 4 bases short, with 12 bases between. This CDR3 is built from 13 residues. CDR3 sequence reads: CASSALRAYEQYF. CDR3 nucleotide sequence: TGTGCCAGCAGTGCCCTTAGAGCGTACGAGCAGTACTTC.

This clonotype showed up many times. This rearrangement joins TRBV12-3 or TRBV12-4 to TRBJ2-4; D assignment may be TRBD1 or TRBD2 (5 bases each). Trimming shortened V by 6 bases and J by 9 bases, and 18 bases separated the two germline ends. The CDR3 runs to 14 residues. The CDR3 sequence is CASSAFEGLGIQYF. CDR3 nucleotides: TGTGCCAGCAGCGCGTTTGAGGGGCTTGGCATTCAGTACTTC.

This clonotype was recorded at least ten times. CDR3 protein: CASTSSAGVSYEQYF. The CDR3 DNA is TGTGCCAGCACAAGCTCAGCCGGAGTCTCCTACGAGCAGTACTTC. The chain joins TRBV12-3 or TRBV12-4 to TRBJ2-7; D gene ambiguous. Trimming removed 7 bases from V and 0 bases from J, with 16 bases in between. The CDR3 sequence is 15 residues long.

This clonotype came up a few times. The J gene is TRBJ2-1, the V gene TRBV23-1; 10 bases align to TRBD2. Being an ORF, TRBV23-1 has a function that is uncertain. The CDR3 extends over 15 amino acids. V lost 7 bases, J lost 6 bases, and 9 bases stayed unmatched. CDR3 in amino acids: CASNGLADFTNEQFF. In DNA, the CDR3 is TGCGCCAGCAATGGACTAGCGGACTTCACCAATGAGCAGTTCTTC.

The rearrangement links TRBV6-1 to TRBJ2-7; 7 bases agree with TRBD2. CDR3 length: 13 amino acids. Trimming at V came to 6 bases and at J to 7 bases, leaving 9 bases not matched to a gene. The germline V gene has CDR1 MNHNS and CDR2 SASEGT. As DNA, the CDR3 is TGTGCCAGCAGCTGGGGGGGGAGACGGGAGCAGTACGTC. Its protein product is CASSWGGRREQYV.

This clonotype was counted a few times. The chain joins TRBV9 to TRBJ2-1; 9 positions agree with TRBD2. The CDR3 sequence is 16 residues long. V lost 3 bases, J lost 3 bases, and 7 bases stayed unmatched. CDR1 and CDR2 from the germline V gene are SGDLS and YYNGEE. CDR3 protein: CASSGISGGDYNEQFF. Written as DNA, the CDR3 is TGTGCCAGCAGCGGAATTAGCGGGGGCGACTACAATGAGCAGTTCTTC.

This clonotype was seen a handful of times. CDR3 nucleotide sequence: TGTGCCACCAGCAGGGGACCTAATAGCGGTTACAATGAGCAGTTCTTC. It translates to CATSRGPNSGYNEQFF. The rearrangement uses TRBV15 and TRBJ2-1; maybe TRBD2 (6 bases). CDR1 is LNHNV, CDR2 YYDKDF, per germline (reference sequence). With 3 bases removed from V and 4 bases from J, the gap between germline ends came to 16 bases. The CDR3 consists of 16 residues.

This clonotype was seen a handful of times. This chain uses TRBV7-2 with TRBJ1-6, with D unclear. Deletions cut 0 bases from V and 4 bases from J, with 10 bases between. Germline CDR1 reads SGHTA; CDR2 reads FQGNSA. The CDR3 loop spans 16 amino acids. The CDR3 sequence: CASSLAAGYYNSPLHF. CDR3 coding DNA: TGTGCCAGCAGCTTAGCCGCAGGTTATTATAATTCACCCCTCCACTTT.

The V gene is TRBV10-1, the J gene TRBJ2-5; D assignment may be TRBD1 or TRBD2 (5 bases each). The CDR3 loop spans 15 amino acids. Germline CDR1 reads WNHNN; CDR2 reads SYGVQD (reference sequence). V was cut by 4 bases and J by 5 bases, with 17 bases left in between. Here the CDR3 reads CASSVVSAWGETQYF. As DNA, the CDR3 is TGCGCCAGCAGTGTGGTTAGCGCCTGGGGGGAGACCCAGTACTTC.

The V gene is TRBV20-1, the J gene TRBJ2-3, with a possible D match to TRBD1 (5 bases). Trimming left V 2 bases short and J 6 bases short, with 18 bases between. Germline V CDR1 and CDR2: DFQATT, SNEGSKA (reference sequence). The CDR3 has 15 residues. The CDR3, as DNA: TGCAGTGCTAGATACCTCAAGGGGTCGATGGATACGCAGTATTTT. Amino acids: CSARYLKGSMDTQYF.

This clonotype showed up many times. The CDR3 region has the DNA TGTGCCATCAGTGAACGGACGGCCAACTCCTACGAGCAGTACTTC. Its translation is CAISERTANSYEQYF. The chain couples TRBV10-3 to TRBJ2-7, with D unresolved. Trimming left V 3 bases short and J 0 bases short, with 12 bases between. The CDR3 length is 15 residues. Germline V gene sequence: CDR1 ENHRY, CDR2 SYGVKD.

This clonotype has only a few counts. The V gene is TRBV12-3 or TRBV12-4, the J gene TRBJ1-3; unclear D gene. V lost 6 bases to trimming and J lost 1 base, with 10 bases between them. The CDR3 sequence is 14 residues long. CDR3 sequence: CASRYRESGNTIYF. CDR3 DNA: TGTGCCAGCAGATACAGAGAATCTGGAAACACCATATATTTT.

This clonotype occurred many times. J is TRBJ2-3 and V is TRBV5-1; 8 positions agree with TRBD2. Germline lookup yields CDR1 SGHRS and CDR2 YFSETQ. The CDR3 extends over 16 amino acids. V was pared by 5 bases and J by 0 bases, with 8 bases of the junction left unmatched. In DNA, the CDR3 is TGCGCCAGCAGACTAGCGGCGCTCATTAGCACAGATACGCAGTATTTT. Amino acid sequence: CASRLAALISTDTQYF.

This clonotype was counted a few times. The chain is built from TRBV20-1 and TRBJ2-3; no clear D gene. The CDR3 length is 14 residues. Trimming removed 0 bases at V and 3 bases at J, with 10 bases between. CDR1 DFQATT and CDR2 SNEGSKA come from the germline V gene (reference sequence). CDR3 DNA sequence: TGCAGTGCTAGAGATAGTGGTGGGACAGATACGCAGTATTTT. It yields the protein CSARDSGGTDTQYF.